The sequence of this TCR beta chain was determined in a study of shared clonotypes between healthy human individuals. Whole-study findings and limits: Some naive CD4 clonotypes, around 5%, turned up in common across several donors.

Data came from immunoSEQ multiplex PCR; TCRdb stores just in-frame clones and leaves some out. The sample holds roughly 1,100,000 clones, about three quarters seen once. In the case of this clone: What it recognizes is unknown.

The sequencing input was memory CD4+ T cells sorted from blood. The subset is: CD45RA-negative fraction. This clonotype originated in a man between 18 and 35 years old in good health.

CDR3 residues: CASSLSPWTGQRGNTIYF. In nucleotides, the CDR3 is TGTGCCAGCAGTTTATCACCGTGGACAGGGCAGAGGGGAAACACCATATATTTT. This chain uses TRBV27 with TRBJ1-3; 8 nucleotides align to TRBD1. CDR1 and CDR2 from the germline V gene are MNHEY and SMNVEV (reference sequence). The CDR3 is made up of 18 amino acids. Unmatched junction bases numbered 11, after V lost 0 bases and J lost 4 bases.